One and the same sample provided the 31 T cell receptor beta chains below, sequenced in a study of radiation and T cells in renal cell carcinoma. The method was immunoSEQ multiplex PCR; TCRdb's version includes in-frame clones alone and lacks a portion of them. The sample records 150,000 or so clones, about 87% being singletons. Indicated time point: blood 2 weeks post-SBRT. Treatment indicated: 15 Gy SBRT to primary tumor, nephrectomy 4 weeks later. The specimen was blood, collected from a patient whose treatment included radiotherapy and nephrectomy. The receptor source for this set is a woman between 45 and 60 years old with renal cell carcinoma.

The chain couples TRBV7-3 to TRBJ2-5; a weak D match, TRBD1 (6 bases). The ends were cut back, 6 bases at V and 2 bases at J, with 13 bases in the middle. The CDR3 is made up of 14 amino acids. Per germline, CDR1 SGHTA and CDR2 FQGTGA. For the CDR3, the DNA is TGTGCCAGCAGTCAAACAGGGATTCAAGAGACCCAGTACTTC. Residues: CASSQTGIQETQYF.

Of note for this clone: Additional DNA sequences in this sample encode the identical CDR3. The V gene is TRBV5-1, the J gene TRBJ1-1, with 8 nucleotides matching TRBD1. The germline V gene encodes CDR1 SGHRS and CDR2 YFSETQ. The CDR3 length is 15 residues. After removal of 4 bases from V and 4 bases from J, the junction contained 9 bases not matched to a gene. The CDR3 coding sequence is TGCGCCAGCAGCCTTCAGGGGGCAGGTGGCACTGAAGCTTTCTTT. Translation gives CASSLQGAGGTEAFF.

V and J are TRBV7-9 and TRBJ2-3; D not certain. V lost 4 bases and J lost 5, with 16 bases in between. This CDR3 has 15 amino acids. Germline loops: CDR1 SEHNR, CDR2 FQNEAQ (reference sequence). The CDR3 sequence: CASSSSGGPGDTQYF. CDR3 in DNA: TGTGCCAGCAGCTCAAGTGGTGGCCCCGGAGATACGCAGTATTTT.

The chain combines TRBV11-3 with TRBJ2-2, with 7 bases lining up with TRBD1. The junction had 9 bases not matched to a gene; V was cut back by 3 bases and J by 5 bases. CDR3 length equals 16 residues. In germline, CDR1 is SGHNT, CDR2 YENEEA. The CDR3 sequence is CASSFFGTDGTGELFF. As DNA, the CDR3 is TGTGCCAGCAGCTTCTTCGGGACAGATGGGACCGGGGAGCTGTTTTTT.

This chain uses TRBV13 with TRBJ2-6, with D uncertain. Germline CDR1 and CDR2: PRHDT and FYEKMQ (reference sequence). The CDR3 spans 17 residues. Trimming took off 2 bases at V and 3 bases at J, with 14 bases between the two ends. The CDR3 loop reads CASSLMGPPFGANVLTF. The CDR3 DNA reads TGTGCCAGCAGCTTAATGGGCCCCCCGTTTGGGGCCAACGTCCTGACTTTC.

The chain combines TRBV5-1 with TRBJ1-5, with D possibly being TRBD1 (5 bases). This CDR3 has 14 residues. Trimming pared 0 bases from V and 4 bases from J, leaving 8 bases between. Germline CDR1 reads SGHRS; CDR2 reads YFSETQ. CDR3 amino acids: CASSLGQSNQPQHF. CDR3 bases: TGCGCCAGCAGCTTGGGACAGAGTAATCAGCCCCAGCATTTT.

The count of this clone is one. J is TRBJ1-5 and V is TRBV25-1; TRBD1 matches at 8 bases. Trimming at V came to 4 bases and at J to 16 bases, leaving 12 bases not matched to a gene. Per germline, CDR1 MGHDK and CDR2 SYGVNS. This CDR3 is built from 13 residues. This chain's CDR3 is CASSASDRGVYHF. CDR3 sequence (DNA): TGTGCCAGCAGTGCTTCCGACAGGGGCGTATATCATTTT.

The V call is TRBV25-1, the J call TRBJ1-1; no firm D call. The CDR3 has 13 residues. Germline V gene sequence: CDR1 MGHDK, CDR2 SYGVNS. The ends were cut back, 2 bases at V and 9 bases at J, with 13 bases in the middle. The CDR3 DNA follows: TGTGCCAGCAGTGAACCCCGGATCCAGAAAGCTTTCTTT. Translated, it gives CASSEPRIQKAFF.

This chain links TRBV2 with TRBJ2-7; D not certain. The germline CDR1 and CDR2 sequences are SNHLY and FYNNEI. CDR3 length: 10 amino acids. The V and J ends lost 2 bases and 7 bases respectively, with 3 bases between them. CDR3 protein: CASSEKEQYF. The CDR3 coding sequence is TGTGCCAGCAGTGAAAAGGAGCAGTACTTC.

In DNA form, the CDR3 reads TGTGCCAGCAGCGTGCTCCCAGGCTCTGGAAACACCATATATTTT. Translation gives CASSVLPGSGNTIYF. The chain couples TRBV7-2 to TRBJ1-3; D not certain. Germline V CDR1 and CDR2: SGHTA, FQGNSA. The CDR3 sequence is 15 residues long. V dropped 5 bases and J dropped 0 bases, with 11 bases sitting between them. Combining the CDR3 with reference TRBV7-2 and TRBJ1-3 gives the whole variable domain GAGVSQSPSNKVTEKGKDVELRCDPISGHTALYWYRQSLGQGLEFLIYFQGNSAPDKSGLPSDRFSAERTGGSVSTLTIQRTQQEDSAVYLCASSVLPGSGNTIYFGEGSWLTVV.

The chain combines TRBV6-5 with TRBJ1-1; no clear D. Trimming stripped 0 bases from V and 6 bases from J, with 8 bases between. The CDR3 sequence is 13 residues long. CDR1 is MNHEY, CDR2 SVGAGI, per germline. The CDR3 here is CASSYSGWSEAFF. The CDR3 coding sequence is TGTGCCAGCAGTTACTCCGGGTGGTCTGAAGCTTTCTTT.

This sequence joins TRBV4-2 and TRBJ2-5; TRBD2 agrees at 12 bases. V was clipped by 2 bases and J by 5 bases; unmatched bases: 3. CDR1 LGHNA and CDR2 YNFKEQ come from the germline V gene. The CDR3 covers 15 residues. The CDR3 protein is CASSQLAGGPETQYF. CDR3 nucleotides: TGTGCCAGCAGCCAACTAGCGGGGGGGCCGGAGACCCAGTACTTC.

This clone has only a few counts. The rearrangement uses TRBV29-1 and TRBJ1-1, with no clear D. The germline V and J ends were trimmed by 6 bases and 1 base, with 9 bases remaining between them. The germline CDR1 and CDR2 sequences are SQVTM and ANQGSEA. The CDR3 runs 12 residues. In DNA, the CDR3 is TGCAGCGTAGTGGCAGGGAACACTGAAGCTTTCTTT. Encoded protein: CSVVAGNTEAFF.

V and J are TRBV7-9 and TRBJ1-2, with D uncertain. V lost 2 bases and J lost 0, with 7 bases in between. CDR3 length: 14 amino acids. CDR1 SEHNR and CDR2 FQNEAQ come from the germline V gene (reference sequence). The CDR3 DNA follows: TGTGCCAGCAGCTTAATGCCCTCTAACTATGGCTACACCTTC. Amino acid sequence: CASSLMPSNYGYTF. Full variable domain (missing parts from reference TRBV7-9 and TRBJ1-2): DTGVSQNPRHKITKRGQNVTFRCDPISEHNRLYWYRQTLGQGPEFLTYFQNEAQLEKSRLLSDRFSAERPKGSFSTLEIQRTEQGDSAMYLCASSLMPSNYGYTFGSGTRLTVV.

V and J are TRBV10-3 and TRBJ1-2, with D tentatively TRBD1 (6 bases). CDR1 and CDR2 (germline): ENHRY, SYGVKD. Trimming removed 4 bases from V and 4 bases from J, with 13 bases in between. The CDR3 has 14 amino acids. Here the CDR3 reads CAISAEAGAYGYTF. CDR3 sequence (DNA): TGTGCCATCAGTGCAGAAGCAGGGGCCTATGGCTACACCTTC.

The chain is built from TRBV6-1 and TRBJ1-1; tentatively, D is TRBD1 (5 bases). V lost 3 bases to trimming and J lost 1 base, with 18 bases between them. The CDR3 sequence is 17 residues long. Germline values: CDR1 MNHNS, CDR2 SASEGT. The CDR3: CASSEVLAGTGNTEAFF. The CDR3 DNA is TGTGCCAGCAGTGAGGTCTTAGCGGGCACAGGGAACACTGAAGCTTTCTTT.

The CDR3 DNA follows: TGTGCCAGCAGCCTCGGGAGGGAAGAGACCCAGTACTTC. This sequence encodes CASSLGREETQYF. The chain links TRBV6-6 to TRBJ2-5; 8 bases map to TRBD2. V lost 6 bases, J lost 3 bases, and 3 bases stayed unmatched. The CDR3 consists of 13 residues. Germline V gives CDR1 MNHNY, CDR2 SVGAGI (reference sequence).

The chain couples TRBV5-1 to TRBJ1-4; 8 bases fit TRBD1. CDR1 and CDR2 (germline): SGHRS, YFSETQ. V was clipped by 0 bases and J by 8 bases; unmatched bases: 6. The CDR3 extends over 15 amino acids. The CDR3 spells CASSLETGVDEKLFF. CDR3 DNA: TGCGCCAGCAGCTTGGAGACAGGGGTGGACGAAAAACTGTTTTTT.

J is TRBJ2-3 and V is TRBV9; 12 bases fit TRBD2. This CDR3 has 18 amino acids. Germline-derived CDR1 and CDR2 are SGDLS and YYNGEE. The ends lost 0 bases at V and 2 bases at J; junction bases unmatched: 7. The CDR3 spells CASSVGLAGVGHTDTQYF. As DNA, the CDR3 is TGTGCCAGCAGCGTAGGACTAGCGGGGGTGGGTCACACAGATACGCAGTATTTT.

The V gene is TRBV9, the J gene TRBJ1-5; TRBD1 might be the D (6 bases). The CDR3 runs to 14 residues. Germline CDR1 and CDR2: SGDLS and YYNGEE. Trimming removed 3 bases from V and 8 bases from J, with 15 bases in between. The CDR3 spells CASSEASNREPQHF. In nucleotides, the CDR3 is TGTGCCAGCAGCGAGGCCTCAAACAGGGAGCCCCAGCATTTT. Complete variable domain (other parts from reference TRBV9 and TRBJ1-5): DSGVTQTPKHLITATGQRVTLRCSPRSGDLSVYWYQQSLDQGLQFLIQYYNGEERAKGNILERFSAQQFPDLHSELNLSSLELGDSALYFCASSEASNREPQHFGDGTRLSIL.

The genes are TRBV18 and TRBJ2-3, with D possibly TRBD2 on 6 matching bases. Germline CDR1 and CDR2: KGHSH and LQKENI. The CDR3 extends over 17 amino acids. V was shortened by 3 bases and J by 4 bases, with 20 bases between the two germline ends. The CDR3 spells CASSPLPGGPGADTQYF. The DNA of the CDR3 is TGTGCCAGCTCACCTTTGCCTGGAGGGCCGGGGGCAGATACGCAGTATTTT. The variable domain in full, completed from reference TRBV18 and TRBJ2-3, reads NAGVMQNPRHLVRRRGQEARLRCSPMKGHSHVYWYRQLPEEGLKFMVYLQKENIIDESGMPKERFSAEFPKEGPSILRIQQVVRGDSAAYFCASSPLPGGPGADTQYFGPGTRLTVL.

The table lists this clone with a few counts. The CDR3 coding sequence is TGTGCCTGGATTACGAACACTGAAGCTTTCTTT. Its translation: CAWITNTEAFF. The chain joins TRBV30 to TRBJ1-1; no clear D gene. The CDR3 extends over 11 amino acids. CDR1 GTSNPN and CDR2 SVGIG come from the germline V gene (reference sequence). With 4 bases removed from V and 1 base from J, the gap between germline ends came to 4 bases.

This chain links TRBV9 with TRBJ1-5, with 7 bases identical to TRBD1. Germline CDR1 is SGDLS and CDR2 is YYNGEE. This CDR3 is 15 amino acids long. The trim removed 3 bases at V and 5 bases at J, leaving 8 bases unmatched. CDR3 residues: CASSAQGNTYQPQHF. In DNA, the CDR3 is TGTGCCAGCAGCGCACAGGGGAATACTTATCAGCCCCAGCATTTT.

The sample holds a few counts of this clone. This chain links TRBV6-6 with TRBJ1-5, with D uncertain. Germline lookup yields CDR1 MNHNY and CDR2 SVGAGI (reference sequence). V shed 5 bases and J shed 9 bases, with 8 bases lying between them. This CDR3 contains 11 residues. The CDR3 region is CASSNGRPQHF. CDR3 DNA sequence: TGTGCCAGCAGTAATGGGAGGCCCCAGCATTTT.

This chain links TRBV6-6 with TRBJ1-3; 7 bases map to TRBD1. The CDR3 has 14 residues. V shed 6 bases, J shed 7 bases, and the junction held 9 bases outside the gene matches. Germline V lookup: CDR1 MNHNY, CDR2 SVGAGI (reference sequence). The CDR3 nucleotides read TGTGCCAGCAGGGCAGACAGGGTATGGAACACCATATATTTT. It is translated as CASRADRVWNTIYF.

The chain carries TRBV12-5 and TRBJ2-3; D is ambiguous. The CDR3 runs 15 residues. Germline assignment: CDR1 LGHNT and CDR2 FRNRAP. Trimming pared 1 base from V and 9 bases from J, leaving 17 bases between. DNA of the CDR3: TGTGCTAGTGGTTTGGCTCCTTCTTCGCCCCGCACGCAGTATTTT. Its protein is CASGLAPSSPRTQYF.

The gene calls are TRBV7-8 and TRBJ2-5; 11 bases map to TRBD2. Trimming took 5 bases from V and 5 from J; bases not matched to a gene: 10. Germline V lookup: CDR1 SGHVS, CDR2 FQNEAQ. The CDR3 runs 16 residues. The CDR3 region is CASSPISGGAGETQYF. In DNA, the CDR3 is TGTGCCAGCAGCCCCATTAGCGGGGGGGCTGGGGAGACCCAGTACTTC. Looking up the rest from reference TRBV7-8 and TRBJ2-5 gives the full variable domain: GAGVSQSPRYKVAKRGQDVALRCDPISGHVSLFWYQQALGQGPEFLTYFQNEAQLDKSGLPSDRFFAERPEGSVSTLKIQRTQQEDSAVYLCASSPISGGAGETQYFGPGTRLLVL.

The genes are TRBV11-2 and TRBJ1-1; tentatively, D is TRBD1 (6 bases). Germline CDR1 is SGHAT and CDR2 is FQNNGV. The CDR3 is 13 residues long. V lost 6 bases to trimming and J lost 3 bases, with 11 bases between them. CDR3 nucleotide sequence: TGTGCCAGCAGGGGCTACAGGGACACTGAAGCTTTCTTT. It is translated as CASRGYRDTEAFF. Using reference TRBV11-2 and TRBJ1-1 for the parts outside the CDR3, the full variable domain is EAGVAQSPRYKIIEKRQSVAFWCNPISGHATLYWYQQILGQGPKLLIQFQNNGVVDDSQLPKDRFSAERLKGVDSTLKIQPAKLEDSAVYLCASRGYRDTEAFFGQGTRLTVV.

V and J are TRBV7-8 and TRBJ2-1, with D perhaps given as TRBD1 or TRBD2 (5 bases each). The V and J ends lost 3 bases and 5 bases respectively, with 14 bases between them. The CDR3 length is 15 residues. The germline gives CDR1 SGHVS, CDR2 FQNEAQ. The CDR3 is CASSFRGGGDNEQFF. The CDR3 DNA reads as TGTGCCAGCAGCTTCCGGGGTGGGGGAGACAATGAGCAGTTCTTC.

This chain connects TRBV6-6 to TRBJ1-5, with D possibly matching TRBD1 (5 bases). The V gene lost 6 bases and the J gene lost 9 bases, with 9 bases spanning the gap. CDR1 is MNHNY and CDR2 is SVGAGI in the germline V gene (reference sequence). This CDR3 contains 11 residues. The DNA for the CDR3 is TGTGCCAGCAGAGCCCAGGGGCCCCAGCATTTT. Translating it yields CASRAQGPQHF.

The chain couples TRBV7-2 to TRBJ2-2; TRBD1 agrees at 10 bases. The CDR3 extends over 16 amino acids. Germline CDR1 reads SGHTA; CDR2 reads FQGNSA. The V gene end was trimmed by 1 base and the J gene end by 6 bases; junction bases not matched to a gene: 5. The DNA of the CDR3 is TGTGCCAGCAGCTTAGTAGCGGGGACAGGGGCCGGGGAGCTGTTTTTT. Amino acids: CASSLVAGTGAGELFF.